This T cell receptor (beta chain) was recorded in a study of regulatory T cells in long-lasting Graves disease (dated by TCRdb to about 2021). As for the study more broadly: To count as having persistent Graves' disease, a patient had to have received antithyroid drug treatment for over 5 years with TSH receptor autoantibodies remaining persistently positive. The study was registered as a clinical trial and conducted in China. Peripheral blood TCR sequencing and RNA sequencing compared persistent Graves' disease patients with newly diagnosed Graves' disease patients. Antithyroid drugs had been taken for ten to twelve years on average by persistent Graves' disease patients in the clinical cohort. A total of around 35 samples underwent TCR sequencing, from about 13 patients with persistent Graves' disease and about 20 patients with newly diagnosed Graves' disease.

Broader findings and caveats from the paper: Persistent disease showed preferential use of TRBV28, TRBJ1-2 and TRBJ2-5, whereas newly diagnosed disease favored TRBV20-1 and TRBJ2-1. Compared with newly diagnosed patients, persistent Graves' disease patients had lower TCR Shannon entropy and fewer highly expanded clones, which suggests clonal expansion. Sequencing and analysis were limited to the TCR beta chain. Only peripheral blood was studied, because thyroid tissue, the primary lesion, was inaccessible. Persistent patients shared more public clonotypes among themselves (2,741) than newly diagnosed patients did (approximately 970). As a limitation, the authors acknowledged that the small sample size may reduce accuracy.

This clonotype was recorded at least ten times. No antigen is known for it. Base qualities are not provided; no much larger clone lies one nucleotide away. V is pared back by 6 bases and J by 8 bases, with 13 bases lying between the germline termini. CDR3 length: 12 amino acids, cysteine to phenylalanine. Of all the DNA, just the CDR3 is kept, 36 bases in frame from base 1. The label giving this sample's time point can be read as: persistent/refractory GD, antithyroid drugs over 5 years with positive TRAb. For both TCR sequencing and RNA sequencing, RNA was extracted from PBMCs in TRIzol. Graves' disease was diagnosed according to American Thyroid Association guidelines. Recruitment of patients was carried out at an endocrinology department in Xi'an, China. Each patient gave about 10 milliliters of peripheral blood, collected in an EDTA anticoagulant tube. Ficoll Paque Plus density gradient separation was used to isolate PBMCs, and no further T cell sorting was performed. RNA quality was checked with an Agilent 2100 Bioanalyzer and agarose gel, and concentration with a NanoDrop 2000.

The receptor library was made with multiplex PCR. The instrument was an Illumina HiSeq 4000. CDR3 regions were amplified by Arm-PCR with iRepertoire HTBI primers to construct TCR beta libraries. Gel purification was performed on PCR products prior to sequencing. In the authors' own workflow: A total of fewer than 70 TRBV and more than twelve TRBJ segments were identified across samples and were used for gene usage analysis of CDR3 amino acid clonotypes. COPE and FqMerger were used to merge the filtered high-quality paired reads into contigs. BLAST was used to align contigs to the IMGT TRBV, TRBD and TRBJ reference genes, and CDR3 was defined following IMGT. Clonotypes above 0.1% frequency were classified as highly expanded clones. Repertoire diversity was measured by Shannon entropy, and V-J evenness by the Gini coefficient. A clonotype found in more than one individual was treated as public. TCRdb reprocessing: public reads trimmed at Q25 with fastp, clones called with MiXCR, in-frame beta chains kept. Each entry is one CDR3 protein sequence, shown with its most common DNA and genes. These V and J calls rely on TCRdb rather than the paper's analysis. Counted in this sample were approximately 500,000 distinct CDR3 sequences; under 25% of them appeared once. Together, the top ten hold 7.1% of the sample.

The receptor comes from a female donor with Graves disease. The chain is encoded by TRBV12-3 or TRBV12-4 joined to TRBJ1-1; the D gene remains uncertain. The sequences come from peripheral blood mononuclear cells (PBMCs), collected when the disease was refractory, from a patient treated with antithyroid drugs. The nucleotide sequence is given as TGTGCCAGCAGACTAAACCCCGTCGAAGCTTTCTTT. This encodes CASRLNPVEAFF.